These T cell receptor beta chains were read from a single sample in a study of CD8 T cells in Susac syndrome. TCRdb used MiXCR to reprocess the immunoSEQ multiplex PCR reads, holding one entry per CDR3 protein. This sample has roughly 180,000 distinct CDR3 sequences, with roughly 94% found just once. The sequencing sample was made of CD4+ T cells from PBMCs. Receptors were obtained from a human donor with Susac syndrome. CDR3s include the opening cysteine and the closing phenylalanine or tryptophan.

j_call cdr3_length v_call cdr3_aa
TRBJ1-3 17 TRBV15 CATSRDRAFFSGNTIYF
TRBJ1-5 16 TRBV4-1 CASSQGRGRDGQPQHF
TRBJ2-7 14 TRBV5-1 CASSGQASDYEQYF
TRBJ2-5 13 TRBV7-9 CASSLVLLETQYF
TRBJ1-5 14 TRBV2 CASNGQGLGQPQHF
TRBJ2-3 14 TRBV20-1 CSAHSGGATDTQYF
TRBJ2-7 14 TRBV7-2 CASRRTSGAYEQYF
TRBJ2-1 14 TRBV7-3 CASSLARGRGEQFF
TRBJ1-2 12 TRBV19 CASSRQNYGYTF
TRBJ1-1 15 TRBV19 CASIGKSRANTEAFF
TRBJ2-5 15 TRBV9 CASSAFALRDETQYF
TRBJ2-3 14 TRBV9 CASSATDVTDTQYF
TRBJ1-1 15 TRBV7-3 CASSLQGTGGTEAFF
TRBJ2-4 14 TRBV6-5 CASSSNVRGSIQYF
TRBJ2-2 15 TRBV5-1 CASSLAGTNTGELFF
TRBJ1-4 14 TRBV20-1 CSGAPGQASEKLFF
TRBJ2-7 13 TRBV30 CAWRLRGTYEQYF
TRBJ1-2 12 TRBV19 CASKEQGEGYTF
TRBJ2-1 13 TRBV5-4 CASSLGTDNEQFF
TRBJ1-1 15 TRBV7-9 CASSLVRDRAPEAFF
TRBJ1-1 14 TRBV5-1 CASSSRTVNTEAFF
TRBJ1-5 14 TRBV9 CASSVAQGGQPQHF
TRBJ1-1 13 TRBV7-9 CASSFTGDTEAFF
TRBJ2-5 13 TRBV25-1 CASSDQGWETQYF
TRBJ2-7 14 TRBV30 CAWSRRGSSYEQYF
TRBJ1-2 12 TRBV20-1 CSASPDNYGYTF
TRBJ1-1 13 TRBV7-9 CASSFADLTEAFF
TRBJ2-2 20 TRBV20-1 CSARDLGLAGGVTNTGELFF
TRBJ2-7 14 TRBV7-2 CASSHRDPTYEQYF
TRBJ1-6 12 TRBV6-1 CASSPGGSPLHF
TRBJ2-7 14 TRBV3-1 CASSQEAGSYEQYF
TRBJ1-5 16 TRBV20-1 CSAPGQGGGGNQPQHF
TRBJ1-4 14 TRBV30 CAWSVGQWNEKLFF
TRBJ2-7 15 TRBV27 CASSPDPGQGYEQYF
TRBJ1-1 14 TRBV6-5 CASSSEGRNTEAFF
TRBJ2-3 15 TRBV15 CATSTDREVSDTQYF
TRBJ2-5 13 TRBV12-5 CASGPGTAETQYF
TRBJ2-2 16 TRBV27 CASSLSGWGAVGELFF
TRBJ2-1 15 TRBV4-2 CASSQDPGGHNEQFF
TRBJ1-2 14 TRBV12-3/TRBV12-4 CASSLAQGRYGYTF
TRBJ2-5 16 TRBV11-2 CASSPLWGERGETQYF
TRBJ2-7 15 TRBV5-1 CASSLYQGDGREQYF
TRBJ1-4 16 TRBV6-5 CASSYSKGGRREKLFF
TRBJ2-1 17 TRBV4-2 CASSQGPIGTASYEQFF
TRBJ2-2 15 TRBV6-1 CASRGSPLNTGELFF
TRBJ1-5 15 TRBV5-1 CASSTEGSSNQPQHF
TRBJ2-5 14 TRBV24-1 CATSDPGSQETQYF
TRBJ1-4 13 TRBV15 CATSRDLREKLFF
TRBJ2-3 18 TRBV20-1 CSARDTPGGSGPGDTQYF
TRBJ1-2 17 TRBV29-1 CSVEEGKGRGNNYGYTF
TRBJ2-2 15 TRBV5-1 CASSFSRVQTGELFF
TRBJ1-2 16 TRBV5-1 CASSLGWDLAGYGYTF